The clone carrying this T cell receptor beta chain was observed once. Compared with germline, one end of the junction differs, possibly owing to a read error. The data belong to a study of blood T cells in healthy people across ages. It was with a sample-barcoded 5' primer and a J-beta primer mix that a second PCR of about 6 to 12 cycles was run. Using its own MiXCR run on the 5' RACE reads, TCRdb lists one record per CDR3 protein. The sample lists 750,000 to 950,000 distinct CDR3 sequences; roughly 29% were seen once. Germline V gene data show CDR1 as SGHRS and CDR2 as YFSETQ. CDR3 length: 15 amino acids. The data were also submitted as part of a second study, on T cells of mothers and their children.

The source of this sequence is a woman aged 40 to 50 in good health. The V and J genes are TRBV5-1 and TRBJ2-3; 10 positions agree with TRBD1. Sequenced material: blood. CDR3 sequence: CANSLGQGSTDTQYF. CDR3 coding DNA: TGCGCCAACAGCTTGGGACAGGGGAGCACAGATACGCAGTATTTT.